Following are 11 T cell receptor beta chains from one sample sequenced in a study of blood T cells in healthy people across ages (dated by TCRdb to 2014 to 2015). Library construction relied on 5' RACE. TCRdb names Illumina HiSeq 2500 as the instrument used. A second PCR of 7 to 11 cycles was performed with a sample-barcoded 5' primer and a J-beta primer mix. TCRdb passed the public sequencing reads through fastp at Q25 and MiXCR, retaining productive beta sequences. Merged by CDR3 protein, the rows form single entries marked with the most common genes and DNA. Present in this sample are about 1.6 million distinct CDR3 sequences, around 36% of which were seen just once. The top ten hold roughly 12% of the sample. Sequencing was performed on blood. The source of these receptors is a woman under 40 in good health.

The sample holds many counts of this clonotype. The rearrangement links TRBV9 to TRBJ2-7; D not resolved. V lost 1 base, J lost 3 bases, and 11 bases lay in between. The CDR3 length is 14 residues. Germline CDR1 and CDR2: SGDLS and YYNGEE. In DNA, the CDR3 is TGTGCCAGCAGCGTAACGGACGACCGCTACGAGCAGTACTTC. This sequence encodes CASSVTDDRYEQYF.

This clonotype was observed a few times. The chain employs TRBV6-1 and TRBJ2-7; tentatively, D is TRBD1 or TRBD2 (6 bases each). The CDR3 runs to 15 residues. Trimming took off 5 bases at V and 0 bases at J, with 14 bases between the two ends. Germline CDR1 is MNHNS and CDR2 is SASEGT. CDR3 nucleotides: TGTGCCAGCAGTCCGGGGGCCACGAACTCCTACGAGCAGTACTTC. The encoded protein is CASSPGATNSYEQYF.

The gene calls are TRBV25-1 and TRBJ2-5; TRBD2 is a possible D gene (7 bases). Judging by the DNA end, TRBJ2-7 fits better; the J call may be wrong. The CDR3 totals 13 residues. CDR1 is MGHDK, CDR2 SYGVNS, per germline. CDR3 bases: TGTGCCAGCACGGACGGGGGGCCGGACGAGCAGTACTTC. This encodes CASTDGGPDEQYF.

As concerns this clonotype: The junction departs from the called germline gene at one end, perhaps through a read error. This rearrangement joins TRBV28 to TRBJ2-7, with TRBD2 identical over 9 bases. The CDR3 loop spans 20 amino acids. Germline V gives CDR1 MDHEN, CDR2 SYDVKM. CDR3 nucleotide sequence: TGTGCCAGCAGTTTACCGCTAGCGGGGATCCGAAGGACGAGCTCCTACGGGCAGTACTTC. It yields the protein CASSLPLAGIRRTSSYGQYF.

The sample holds many counts of this clonotype. This chain joins TRBV12-3 or TRBV12-4 and TRBJ1-1; D gene ambiguous. V lost 11 bases and J 6 bases, leaving 19 bases between the germline ends. This CDR3 contains 13 residues. CDR3 sequence reads: CAVGQAPGAEAFF. DNA of the CDR3: TGTGCCGTCGGGCAGGCCCCGGGCGCTGAAGCTTTCTTT.

This clonotype was observed a few times. The gene calls are TRBV9 and TRBJ2-5, with a tentative D call TRBD2 (6 bases). Germline V CDR1 and CDR2: SGDLS, YYNGEE. The CDR3 has 13 residues. Between the trimmed V and J ends, which lost 4 bases and 5 bases, there was a span of 12 bases. Here the CDR3 DNA reads TGTGCCAGCAGCCAGCTGGGAGGTGAGACCCAGTACTTC. Its translation is CASSQLGGETQYF.

There are a few counts of this clonotype. The chain joins TRBV7-6 to TRBJ2-1; 8 bases align to TRBD2. V shed 2 bases and J 7 bases; nucleotides not matched to a gene: 13. CDR1 SGHVS and CDR2 FNYEAQ come from the germline V gene. The CDR3 runs to 17 residues. This chain's CDR3 is CASSLHPRERGSNEQFF. CDR3 sequence (DNA): TGTGCCAGCAGCTTACATCCCCGGGAGCGGGGGTCGAATGAGCAGTTCTTC.

Of note for this clonotype: The junction differs from germline at one of its ends, possibly a read error. This chain links TRBV4-1 with TRBJ1-1, with D possibly TRBD1 on 6 matching bases. Germline loops: CDR1 MGHRA, CDR2 YSYEKL. This CDR3 has 15 residues. The CDR3 DNA reads TGCGCCAGCAGCCAATGGGATGGGGGCCACACTGGAGCTTTCTTT. Translation gives CASSQWDGGHTGAFF.

This clonotype was observed many times. The chain combines TRBV4-1 with TRBJ2-1; D uncertain. This CDR3 is 13 amino acids long. V was trimmed by 1 base and J by 3 bases, leaving 4 bases between them. The germline CDR1 and CDR2 sequences are MGHRA and YSYEKL. CDR3 DNA: TGCGCCAGCAGCCAAGGGGACTACAATGAGCAGTTCTTC. Translated, it gives CASSQGDYNEQFF.

The genes are TRBV7-2 and TRBJ2-7; 10 bases match TRBD1. Losses at the gene ends were 3 bases for V and 3 bases for J; bases not matched to a gene: 17. This CDR3 has 19 amino acids. Germline loops: CDR1 SGHTA, CDR2 FQGNSA. The CDR3 DNA reads TGTGCCAGCAGCTTCAAGACAGGGGGCGCGGCGGGGACATACTACGAGCAGTACTTC. Its translation is CASSFKTGGAAGTYYEQYF.

This clonotype was observed a handful of times. The chain uses TRBV28 and TRBJ1-1; 9 bases fit TRBD1. This CDR3 is built from 20 residues. Trimming removed 4 bases from V and 10 bases from J; junction bases left unmatched: 28. Per the germline V gene, CDR1 is MDHEN and CDR2 is SYDVKM. CDR3 nucleotides: TGTGCCAGCAGTTCCACCCCCGGGACAGGGTATCAACACCGCAAGCGGGCAGCTTTCTTT. Amino acids: CASSSTPGTGYQHRKRAAFF.